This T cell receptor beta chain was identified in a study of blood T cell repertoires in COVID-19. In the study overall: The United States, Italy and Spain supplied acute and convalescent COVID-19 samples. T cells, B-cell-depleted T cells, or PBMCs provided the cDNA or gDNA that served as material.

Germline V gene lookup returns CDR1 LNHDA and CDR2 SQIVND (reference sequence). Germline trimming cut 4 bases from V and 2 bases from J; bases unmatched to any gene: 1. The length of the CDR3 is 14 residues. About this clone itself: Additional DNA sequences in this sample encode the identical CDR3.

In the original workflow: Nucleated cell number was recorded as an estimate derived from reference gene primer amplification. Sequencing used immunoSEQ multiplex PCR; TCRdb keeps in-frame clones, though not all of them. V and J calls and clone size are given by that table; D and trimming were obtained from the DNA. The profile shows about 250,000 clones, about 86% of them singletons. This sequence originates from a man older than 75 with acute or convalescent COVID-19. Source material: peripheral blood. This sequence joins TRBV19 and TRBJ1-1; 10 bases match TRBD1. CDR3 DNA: TGTGCCAGTAGTAGGGACAGGGGTAACACTGAAGCTTTCTTT. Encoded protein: CASSRDRGNTEAFF.